The T cell receptor beta chain described here comes from a study of blood T cell repertoires in COVID-19. CDR3 length: 15 residues. Germline-derived CDR1 and CDR2 are MNHEY and SMNVEV (reference sequence). J gave up 10 bases and V 8 bases, and 14 bases lay outside the gene matches. Here immunoSEQ multiplex PCR was the method, and the copy in TCRdb shows in-frame clones only, minus some. The sample includes 300,000 to 400,000 clones, roughly 88% seen only once; the top ten take 5% to 6%. The sample taken for sequencing was PBMCs or T cells enriched from blood (not recorded which). The J gene is TRBJ1-6, the V gene TRBV27, with 7 bases that match TRBD1. The receptor was isolated from a young man who had recovered from COVID-19. CDR3 in amino acids: CASGTTGVGRSPLHF. In DNA form, the CDR3 reads TGTGCCAGCGGAACCACAGGGGTGGGTCGATCACCCCTCCACTTT.